The clone carrying this T cell receptor (beta chain) is labeled medium-sized (0.01 to 0.1%). Antigen unknown. This CDR3 is also generated by other DNA sequences in the sample. Stimulation used 9 to 10 ug/mL lysate from CMV-infected fibroblasts. Memory cells lacking CD40L and CD69 with high CD45RO were sorted. For at least 4 years, plasma HIV-1 RNA was undetectable (<50 copies/mL). The CDR3 spans 15 residues. Per germline, CDR1 KGHSH and CDR2 LQKENI. The V end lost 2 bases, the J end lost 5 bases, and 16 bases lay between the germline ends. This sample was included in a study of persistence of HIV-infected CD4 T cells. Study information: Suppressive ART had lasted a median of roughly eight years.

The immunoSEQ assay was version 4, run in survey mode. Each sample used up to about 1 ug genomic DNA diluted to around 9.3 ng/uL. Sequencing used immunoSEQ multiplex PCR; TCRdb keeps in-frame clones, though not all of them. The data hold around 35,000 clones, with approximately 80% observed a single time. The chain recombines TRBV18 with TRBJ2-7, with a tentative D call TRBD2 (7 bases). The TCR originated in an adult man with HIV who was CMV-seropositive. Source: CD4+ T cells sorted from PBMCs after approximately 19-hour stimulation, taken from a patient who received antiretroviral therapy. CDR3 amino acids: CASSPGKGGRDEQYF. For the CDR3, the DNA is TGTGCCAGCTCACCAGGAAAGGGGGGGCGAGACGAGCAGTACTTC.